These 27 T cell receptor beta chains were all obtained from the same sample, sequenced in a study of radiation and T cells in renal cell carcinoma. Time point meaning: blood 4 weeks post-SBRT, at nephrectomy. Treatment described: 15 Gy SBRT to primary tumor, nephrectomy 4 weeks later. Repertoires were generated with immunoSEQ multiplex PCR, while TCRdb's copy carries only in-frame clones and drops some. The table has about 150,000 clones, 70% to 90% seen once. Sequences were derived from blood, sampled from a patient whose treatment included radiotherapy and nephrectomy. The origin of the receptors is a woman aged 45-59 years with renal cell carcinoma.

This clone was picked up many times. The chain employs TRBV11-2 and TRBJ1-6; D gene uncertain. With 6 bases removed from V and 8 bases from J, the gap between germline ends came to 14 bases. From germline, CDR1 is SGHAT and CDR2 FQNNGV. CDR3 length equals 14 residues. The CDR3 DNA reads as TGTGCCAGCAGAAGAGTCGGGTTATATTCACCCCTCCACTTT. Translated: CASRRVGLYSPLHF. Variable domain in full (rest from reference TRBV11-2 and TRBJ1-6): EAGVAQSPRYKIIEKRQSVAFWCNPISGHATLYWYQQILGQGPKLLIQFQNNGVVDDSQLPKDRFSAERLKGVDSTLKIQPAKLEDSAVYLCASRRVGLYSPLHFGNGTRLTVT.

J is TRBJ2-3 and V is TRBV19; no reliable D call. Germline values: CDR1 LNHDA, CDR2 SQIVND (reference sequence). The CDR3 covers 11 residues. V was clipped by 6 bases and J by 4 bases, with 5 bases between them. The CDR3 loop reads CASRISDTQYF. CDR3 DNA sequence: TGTGCCAGTAGGATCTCAGATACGCAGTATTTT.

The rearrangement uses TRBV7-9 and TRBJ2-3, with TRBD1 matching 7 bases. Looked up from germline, CDR1 is SEHNR and CDR2 is FQNEAQ (reference sequence). Trimming cost V 5 bases and J 2 bases; bases outside gene matches: 4. The CDR3 is made up of 14 amino acids. In DNA form, the CDR3 reads TGTGCCAGCAGCGCCAGGGGGTACACAGATACGCAGTATTTT. Translated: CASSARGYTDTQYF.

The J gene is TRBJ1-4, the V gene TRBV19; D call uncertain. Looked up from germline, CDR1 is LNHDA and CDR2 is SQIVND (reference sequence). The V end lost 7 bases, the J end lost 3 bases, and 18 bases lay between the germline ends. The length of the CDR3 is 16 residues. CDR3 sequence reads: CASNRGGLRANEKLFF. As DNA, the CDR3 is TGTGCCAGTAACAGAGGCGGACTTAGAGCTAATGAAAAACTGTTTTTT.

The chain combines TRBV5-1 with TRBJ1-5; D is undetermined. V shed 4 bases and J shed 2 bases, with 10 bases lying between them. The germline V gene encodes CDR1 SGHRS and CDR2 YFSETQ. The CDR3 runs 14 residues. In DNA form, the CDR3 reads TGCGCCAGCAGCCCAGAGGCAGGCAATCAGCCCCAGCATTTT. Translating it yields CASSPEAGNQPQHF.

The V gene is TRBV7-2, the J gene TRBJ1-2, with D unresolved. The length of the CDR3 is 17 residues. Germline V gene lookup returns CDR1 SGHTA and CDR2 FQGNSA. Between the trimmed V and J ends, which lost 3 bases and 3 bases, there was a span of 20 bases. DNA for the CDR3: TGTGCCAGCAGCTTTCTTGCGTGGGTATCGGACCACTATGGCTACACCTTC. This translates into CASSFLAWVSDHYGYTF.

This clone showed up just a few times. The chain employs TRBV30 and TRBJ1-1; 8 nucleotides match TRBD1. V trimming: 5 bases; J trimming: 2 bases; junction bases outside the gene matches: 10. The CDR3 length is 15 residues. Germline V CDR1 and CDR2: GTSNPN, SVGIG (reference sequence). CDR3: CAWSDRGRGNTEAFF. The CDR3 nucleotides are TGTGCCTGGTCTGACAGGGGAAGGGGAAACACTGAAGCTTTCTTT.

The rearrangement joins TRBV7-8 to TRBJ1-4; D possibly corresponds to TRBD1 (5 bases). Germline V gene data show CDR1 as SGHVS and CDR2 as FQNEAQ. The CDR3 totals 14 residues. Trimming stripped 3 bases from V and 4 bases from J, with 9 bases between. Written as DNA, the CDR3 is TGTGCCAGCAGCTTTAACAGGATTAATGAAAAACTGTTTTTT. This codes for CASSFNRINEKLFF.

The CDR3 nucleotides read TGTGCCAGCAGTGGTACAGGGGGAATGAGGAGCAATCAGCCCCAGCATTTT. Its protein product is CASSGTGGMRSNQPQHF. The V gene is TRBV6-1, the J gene TRBJ1-5; 8 positions match TRBD1. This CDR3 is built from 17 residues. CDR1 MNHNS and CDR2 SASEGT come from the germline V gene. V lost 4 bases and J lost 1; bases outside the gene matches: 9.

This clone was observed a few times. This rearrangement joins TRBV11-2 to TRBJ1-1; D is possibly TRBD1 (6 bases). From germline, CDR1 is SGHAT and CDR2 FQNNGV. CDR3 length equals 14 residues. Trimming pared 4 bases from V and 1 base from J, leaving 10 bases between. CDR3: CASSSRTENTEAFF. For the CDR3, the DNA is TGTGCCAGCAGCTCCCGGACAGAGAACACTGAAGCTTTCTTT.

This clone has only one observation. J is TRBJ1-5 and V is TRBV27; the D is unclear. The CDR3 consists of 14 residues. Trimming took off 6 bases at V and 10 bases at J, with 19 bases between the two ends. CDR1 and CDR2 from the germline V gene are MNHEY and SMNVEV (reference sequence). DNA for the CDR3: TGTGCCAGCAGGCCAGGCGCCCGTATTTATCCCCAGCATTTT. Translation: CASRPGARIYPQHF.

This clone is a singleton in its sample. This sequence joins TRBV5-1 and TRBJ2-1; TRBD2 agrees at 9 bases. The V segment lost 3 bases and the J segment 7 bases; nucleotides outside the gene matches: 5. The CDR3 is 14 amino acids. Germline V gene sequence: CDR1 SGHRS, CDR2 YFSETQ. DNA of the CDR3: TGCGCCAGCAGCTGGGGGACTAGCAGTAATGAGCAGTTCTTC. Its translation is CASSWGTSSNEQFF.

The chain uses TRBV5-4 and TRBJ1-5; D unresolved. Deletions cut 0 bases from V and 5 bases from J, with 12 bases between. The CDR3 consists of 15 residues. Per germline, CDR1 SGHNT and CDR2 YYREEE (reference sequence). CDR3 DNA sequence: TGTGCCAGCAGCTTGGCCCCTTATACCGATCAGCCCCAGCATTTT. This sequence encodes CASSLAPYTDQPQHF.

The chain is built from TRBV5-6 and TRBJ2-2; TRBD2 might be the D (6 bases). In germline, CDR1 is SGHDT, CDR2 YYEEEE. V was pared by 2 bases and J by 7 bases, with 18 bases between. This CDR3 spans 16 amino acids. CDR3 region: CASSFLGLLGGGELFF. The CDR3 nucleotides read TGTGCCAGCAGCTTTCTCGGCCTCTTGGGGGGCGGGGAGCTGTTTTTT.

The chain recombines TRBV19 with TRBJ2-7; D possibly matches TRBD1 or TRBD2 (6 bases each). V was shortened by 4 bases and J by 5 bases, with 12 bases between the two germline ends. This CDR3 has 13 residues. Germline CDR1 is LNHDA and CDR2 is SQIVND (reference sequence). CDR3 sequence: CASSTRGHNEQYF. The CDR3 nucleotides read TGTGCCAGTAGTACCCGGGGGCACAACGAGCAGTACTTC.

The rearrangement links TRBV5-1 to TRBJ1-6; 7 bases map to TRBD1. Germline CDR1 reads SGHRS; CDR2 reads YFSETQ. The V gene end was trimmed by 4 bases and the J gene end by 9 bases; junction bases not matched to a gene: 4. This CDR3 has 13 amino acids. The CDR3, as DNA: TGCGCCAGCAGCCTACAGGGGCGTTCACCCCTCCACTTT. As protein: CASSLQGRSPLHF.

Only one count was recorded for this clone. The rearrangement uses TRBV6-1 and TRBJ1-5, with D possibly being TRBD1 (5 bases). Per the germline V gene, CDR1 is MNHNS and CDR2 is SASEGT. The V end was cut by 1 base, the J end by 0 bases, with 13 bases between. This CDR3 has 17 residues. CDR3 DNA sequence: TGTGCCAGCAGTGAAGGCGCGGGGCTCCATAGCAATCAGCCCCAGCATTTT. This translates into CASSEGAGLHSNQPQHF.

The genes are TRBV7-2 and TRBJ2-7; the D call may be TRBD1 or TRBD2 (5 bases each). V was trimmed by 5 bases and J by 0 bases, leaving 11 bases between them. CDR1 is SGHTA, CDR2 FQGNSA, per germline. The CDR3 loop spans 14 amino acids. The DNA of the CDR3 is TGTGCCAGCAGCCCGGGACGGAGCTCCTACGAGCAGTACTTC. Translating gives CASSPGRSSYEQYF.

This chain links TRBV6-5 with TRBJ1-1, with unresolved D. Germline V lookup: CDR1 MNHEY, CDR2 SVGAGI. V was shortened by 7 bases and J by 1 base, with 13 bases between the two germline ends. CDR3 size: 14 residues. The DNA for the CDR3 is TGTGCCAGCACCTTAGACGGTTCGAACACTGAAGCTTTCTTT. As protein: CASTLDGSNTEAFF.

V gene TRBV27 combines with J gene TRBJ2-2, with TRBD1 matching over 7 bases. Germline V CDR1 and CDR2: MNHEY, SMNVEV (reference sequence). V lost 0 bases to trimming and J lost 5 bases; unmatched junction nucleotides: 0. The CDR3 length is 14 residues. The CDR3 DNA is TGTGCCAGCAGTTTATCGACAGGGACCGGGGAGCTGTTTTTT. Its protein is CASSLSTGTGELFF.

The V call is TRBV5-6, the J call TRBJ2-5, with 9 bases lining up with TRBD2. CDR3 size: 14 residues. V lost 0 bases to trimming and J lost 3 bases; unmatched junction nucleotides: 0. Germline V gene lookup returns CDR1 SGHDT and CDR2 YYEEEE. The CDR3, as DNA: TGTGCCAGCAGCTTGGCTAGCGGGGAAGAGACCCAGTACTTC. This translates into CASSLASGEETQYF. Using reference TRBV5-6 and TRBJ2-5 for the parts outside the CDR3, the full variable domain is DAGVTQSPTHLIKTRGQQVTLRCSPKSGHDTVSWYQQALGQGPQFIFQYYEEEERQRGNFPDRFSGHQFPNYSSELNVNALLLGDSALYLCASSLASGEETQYFGPGTRLLVL.

V usage is TRBV5-1 and J usage is TRBJ1-6, with a weak D call TRBD1 (6 bases). Trimming cost V 2 bases and J 5 bases, with 11 bases left between them. CDR1 is SGHRS, CDR2 YFSETQ, per germline. The CDR3 is 15 amino acids. The CDR3 coding sequence is TGCGCCAGCAGCTTATCGGGACAAGATAATTCACCCCTCCACTTT. Protein sequence: CASSLSGQDNSPLHF. Combining the CDR3 with reference TRBV5-1 and TRBJ1-6 gives the whole variable domain KAGVTQTPRYLIKTRGQQVTLSCSPISGHRSVSWYQQTPGQGLQFLFEYFSETQRNKGNFPGRFSGRQFSNSRSEMNVSTLELGDSALYLCASSLSGQDNSPLHFGNGTRLTVT.

V is TRBV5-1 and J is TRBJ2-5; D call uncertain. V was shortened by 5 bases and J by 1 base, with 15 bases between the two germline ends. The V gene's germline CDR1 is SGHRS and CDR2 YFSETQ. The CDR3 extends over 15 amino acids. This chain's CDR3 is CASRDPENGQETQYF. The CDR3 DNA reads TGCGCCAGCAGAGATCCCGAAAATGGCCAAGAGACCCAGTACTTC.

This clone has only a few counts. This chain joins TRBV29-1 and TRBJ1-1, with 7 nucleotides matching TRBD1. This CDR3 spans 12 amino acids. Germline assignment: CDR1 SQVTM and CDR2 ANQGSEA. The CDR3 DNA is TGCAGAATTTCGACAGGGCCTACTGAAGCTTTCTTT. It encodes CRISTGPTEAFF.

The genes are TRBV7-2 and TRBJ1-1; TRBD1 might be the D (5 bases). V was clipped by 5 bases and J by 1 base, with 8 bases between them. CDR1 is SGHTA and CDR2 is FQGNSA in the germline V gene. The CDR3 is 13 amino acids. CDR3 nucleotide sequence: TGTGCCAGCAGCGGACAAGCGAACACTGAAGCTTTCTTT. It encodes CASSGQANTEAFF.

This clone was picked up one time. CDR3 residues: CASSPRLAGDGEQFF. For the CDR3, the DNA is TGTGCCAGTAGCCCCCGACTAGCGGGAGACGGTGAGCAGTTCTTC. V usage is TRBV19 and J usage is TRBJ2-1; 12 bases agree with TRBD2. Germline V gene sequence: CDR1 LNHDA, CDR2 SQIVND (reference sequence). The V segment lost 6 bases and the J segment 9 bases; nucleotides outside the gene matches: 9. There are 15 residues in the CDR3.

The chain couples TRBV27 to TRBJ2-5; 7 nucleotides align to TRBD1. J lost 1 base, V lost 5 bases, and 4 bases had no gene match. This CDR3 spans 14 amino acids. Germline V gene lookup returns CDR1 MNHEY and CDR2 SMNVEV (reference sequence). CDR3 amino acids: CASSPGTVQETQYF. The CDR3 nucleotides are TGTGCCAGCAGTCCCGGGACAGTCCAAGAGACCCAGTACTTC.